Following are 25 T cell receptor beta chains from one sample sequenced in a study of blood T cells in healthy people across ages. A second PCR, run for about 7 to 11 cycles, used a sample-barcoded 5' primer plus a J-beta primer mix. TCRdb re-called the 5' RACE reads through MiXCR, storing one row per CDR3 protein. This sample yields roughly 1,000,000 distinct CDR3 sequences, of which under 30% are seen a single time; approximately 0.75% belongs to the top ten. Another study also made use of these data, one on T cells of mothers and their children.

The sequencing input was blood. Receptor source: a girl aged 2-9 years in good health.

This clonotype was counted only a few times. The chain combines TRBV4-2 with TRBJ2-1; D is unresolved. The germline V gene encodes CDR1 LGHNA and CDR2 YNFKEQ. Between the trimmed V and J ends, which lost 0 bases and 4 bases, there was a span of 10 bases. The CDR3 is 15 residues long. In DNA, the CDR3 is TGTGCCAGCAGCCAAGATCGGGCAACTTACAATGAGCAGTTCTTC. Protein: CASSQDRATYNEQFF.

This chain links TRBV29-1 with TRBJ2-1, with TRBD1 as a possible D gene (6 bases). Trimming removed 2 bases from V and 0 bases from J, with 11 bases in between. The CDR3 totals 15 residues. CDR1 and CDR2 (germline): SQVTM, ANQGSEA. For the CDR3, the DNA is TGCAGCGTTGAACCTAGGGACATCTCCTACAATGAGCAGTTCTTC. This codes for CSVEPRDISYNEQFF.

Of note for this clonotype: A junction end diverges from the germline sequence, so it may reflect a read error. The chain recombines TRBV3-1 with TRBJ1-3; possible D gene TRBD1, 5 bases. The germline V gene encodes CDR1 LGHDT and CDR2 YNNKEL (reference sequence). This CDR3 comprises 14 residues. The CDR3 sequence: CASSQGPSGNSIYF. In nucleotides, the CDR3 is TGTGCCAGCAGCCAGGGACCCTCTGGAAACAGCATATATTTT.

This clonotype was seen a handful of times. The chain uses TRBV28 and TRBJ2-7; no definite D call. CDR1 is MDHEN and CDR2 is SYDVKM in the germline V gene. This CDR3 has 12 amino acids. V was shortened by 2 bases and J by 4 bases, with 6 bases between the two germline ends. CDR3 protein: CASSLVKYEQYF. In DNA, the CDR3 is TGTGCCAGCAGTTTAGTGAAATACGAGCAGTACTTC.

The chain combines TRBV28 with TRBJ2-5; D remains unclear. The DNA end favors TRBJ2-1, so the J call may be wrong. The V gene's germline CDR1 is MDHEN and CDR2 SYDVKM. This CDR3 has 14 amino acids. The CDR3 nucleotides are TGTGCCAGCAGACCCGGGCCGCTACCCAATGAGCAGTTCTTC. This encodes CASRPGPLPNEQFF.

This chain joins TRBV11-3 and TRBJ2-5; the D gene is possibly TRBD2 (5 bases). CDR1 and CDR2 (germline): SGHNT, YENEEA. The CDR3 has 18 residues. Trimming removed 1 base at V and 0 bases at J, with 18 bases between. The CDR3 loop is CASSLGVTVGAYQETQYF. CDR3 coding DNA: TGTGCCAGCAGCTTAGGTGTGACGGTGGGAGCGTACCAAGAGACCCAGTACTTC.

This clonotype appeared a few times. This chain links TRBV14 with TRBJ2-5; D is uncertain. V was clipped by 1 base and J by 5 bases, with 14 bases between them. From germline, CDR1 is SGHDN and CDR2 FVKESK. This CDR3 region has 15 residues. The CDR3 region is CASSQGSKRWETQYF. The DNA for the CDR3 is TGTGCCAGCAGCCAAGGGTCTAAGCGATGGGAGACCCAGTACTTC.

The chain combines TRBV7-4 with TRBJ1-6; D uncertain. Trimming cost V 4 bases and J 10 bases, with 20 bases left between them. The CDR3 spans 16 residues. Germline CDR1 is SGHVT and CDR2 is SQSDAQ. The CDR3 DNA sequence: TGTGCCAGCAGCTCCAACGGGTGTGTGGGGAGATCACCCCTCCACTTT. This codes for CASSSNGCVGRSPLHF.

This clonotype turned up a few times. The chain joins TRBV24-1 to TRBJ2-1; TRBD2 aligns across 9 bases. V was clipped by 2 bases and J by 8 bases; unmatched bases: 9. Germline CDR1 and CDR2: KGHDR and SFDVKD. The CDR3 consists of 16 residues. CDR3 region: CATSDSGTSINDEQFF. Written as DNA, the CDR3 is TGTGCCACCAGTGATTCCGGGACTAGCATAAACGATGAGCAGTTCTTC.

This chain uses TRBV7-9 with TRBJ2-1, with 10 bases identical to TRBD2. This CDR3 spans 15 amino acids. With 3 bases clipped from V and 4 bases from J, the junction kept 3 bases outside the gene matches. The germline V gene has CDR1 SEHNR and CDR2 FQNEAQ (reference sequence). The CDR3 nucleotides are TGTGCCAGCAGCTTCAGCGGGAGGGTTTACAATGAGCAGTTCTTC. Amino acid sequence: CASSFSGRVYNEQFF.

This clonotype was counted between two and nine times. This chain uses TRBV12-3 or TRBV12-4 with TRBJ2-1; 7 bases are shared with TRBD1. The length of the CDR3 is 17 residues. Trimming took 3 bases from V and 4 from J; bases not matched to a gene: 12. The CDR3, as DNA: TGTGCCAGCAGTTTCTCGGCAGGGGGTTTCATTTACAATGAGCAGTTCTTC. It specifies CASSFSAGGFIYNEQFF.

This clonotype was found once. This chain connects TRBV28 to TRBJ1-1; D unclear. The CDR3 is made up of 13 amino acids. The germline CDR1 and CDR2 sequences are MDHEN and SYDVKM. V gave up 7 bases and J gave up 1 base, with 10 bases separating them. The CDR3 protein is CASNGPENTEAFF. DNA for the CDR3: TGTGCCAGCAATGGCCCAGAGAACACTGAAGCTTTCTTT.

The V call is TRBV12-5, the J call TRBJ2-5; the D gene is possibly TRBD2 (6 bases). The J call may be incorrect, as the DNA end agrees better with TRBJ2-1. The CDR3 is 17 residues long. Germline lookup yields CDR1 LGHNT and CDR2 FRNRAP. CDR3 amino acids: CASGLPFGTSVGNEQFF. The CDR3 nucleotides are TGTGCTAGTGGTTTGCCCTTCGGGACTTCCGTCGGAAATGAGCAGTTCTTC.

The V and J genes are TRBV24-1 and TRBJ2-1; D is possibly TRBD1 or TRBD2 (6 bases each). The closer fit of TRBJ2-5 to the DNA end suggests the J call may be wrong. This CDR3 is 13 amino acids long. CDR1 KGHDR and CDR2 SFDVKD come from the germline V gene. In DNA, the CDR3 is TGTGCCACCAATGCCTCGACTAGGGGGGACCAGTACTTC. Its translation is CATNASTRGDQYF.

The gene calls are TRBV20-1 and TRBJ2-3; 7 bases agree with TRBD1. The CDR3 contains 18 residues. Germline V gives CDR1 DFQATT, CDR2 SNEGSKA (reference sequence). Trimming took 4 bases from V and 0 from J; bases not matched to a gene: 16. The CDR3 here is CSAISGTARILSTDTQYF. The CDR3 coding sequence is TGCAGTGCTATTTCCGGGACAGCACGGATTCTCAGCACAGATACGCAGTATTTT.

This chain uses TRBV18 with TRBJ2-1, with TRBD2 matching 7 bases. The CDR3 loop spans 13 amino acids. J lost 9 bases, V lost 4 bases, and 6 bases had no gene match. Germline-derived CDR1 and CDR2 are KGHSH and LQKENI. Here the CDR3 reads CASSRGLEGEQFF. The CDR3 nucleotides are TGTGCCAGCTCACGAGGACTAGAAGGTGAGCAGTTCTTC.

The CDR3 DNA follows: TGTGCCAGCAGTTACACGGGCCTCCACGAGCAGTACTTC. Protein: CASSYTGLHEQYF. This chain connects TRBV6-6 to TRBJ2-7; no firm D call. Germline V gene lookup returns CDR1 MNHNY and CDR2 SVGAGI (reference sequence). The V and J ends lost 2 bases and 5 bases respectively, with 10 bases between them. The CDR3 sequence is 13 residues long.

This clonotype has just a few counts. The chain carries TRBV7-2 and TRBJ1-2, with D unclear. The CDR3 has 15 residues. V was cut by 1 base and J by 4 bases, with 13 bases left in between. In germline, CDR1 is SGHTA, CDR2 FQGNSA. The CDR3 region is CASSLEPGVSYGYTF. The CDR3 coding sequence is TGTGCCAGCAGCTTAGAGCCTGGGGTCAGCTATGGCTACACCTTC.

Regarding this clonotype: Germline is not matched at one junction end, which may reflect a read error. The chain couples TRBV6-2 or TRBV6-3 to TRBJ2-3, with 9 bases fitting TRBD2. This CDR3 is 16 amino acids long. Germline values: CDR1 MNHEY, CDR2 SVGEGT. CDR3 DNA sequence: TGTGCCAACAGTTCCCGCGGGGGGGCCCTTACAGATACGCAGTATTTT. Protein: CANSSRGGALTDTQYF.

This clonotype came up many times. The V and J genes are TRBV29-1 and TRBJ2-1; the match to TRBD2 covers 8 bases. This CDR3 is built from 13 residues. Germline-derived CDR1 and CDR2 are SQVTM and ANQGSEA. Trimming removed 3 bases from V and 7 bases from J; junction bases left unmatched: 5. Here the CDR3 DNA reads TGCAGCGTTGACAGCGGGAGTCGAAATGAGCAGTTCTTC. Its protein product is CSVDSGSRNEQFF.

This clonotype was seen a handful of times. This chain uses TRBV15 with TRBJ2-7, with TRBD1 matching 7 bases. Germline V lookup: CDR1 LNHNV, CDR2 YYDKDF (reference sequence). CDR3 length: 14 amino acids. J was trimmed by 4 bases and V by 9 bases; bases with no gene match: 12. CDR3 nucleotides: TGTGCCACTGGAACTCGGGACAGATCTTACGAGCAGTACTTC. This codes for CATGTRDRSYEQYF.

CDR3 DNA: TGTGCCAGCAGCCAGCGTATGCAGGGGTATACCGGGGAGCTGTTTTTT. Protein: CASSQRMQGYTGELFF. J is TRBJ2-2 and V is TRBV3-1; D is perhaps TRBD1 (6 bases). The V gene lost 3 bases and the J gene lost 5 bases, with 16 bases spanning the gap. The CDR3 loop spans 16 amino acids. Germline CDR1 is LGHDT and CDR2 is YNNKEL (reference sequence).

The chain carries TRBV29-1 and TRBJ1-2; D gene uncertain. V lost 6 bases and J 6 bases, leaving 8 bases between the germline ends. The CDR3 covers 10 residues. From germline, CDR1 is SQVTM and CDR2 ANQGSEA. The CDR3 nucleotides are TGCAGCGTCGGGAGGGATGGCTACACCTTC. Its translation: CSVGRDGYTF.

This clonotype was picked up a small number of times. The chain employs TRBV2 and TRBJ1-5, with D maybe TRBD1 (6 bases). Trimming stripped 3 bases from V and 7 bases from J, with 13 bases between. CDR1 and CDR2 (germline): SNHLY, FYNNEI. CDR3 length: 14 amino acids. The CDR3 here is CASSEPTGSQPQHF. The DNA of the CDR3 is TGTGCCAGCAGTGAGCCGACAGGATCACAGCCCCAGCATTTT.

The rearrangement links TRBV4-3 to TRBJ1-4; weak D call: TRBD1 (6 bases). Germline assignment: CDR1 LGHNA and CDR2 YSLEER. The CDR3 is made up of 15 amino acids. Between the trimmed V and J ends, which lost 0 bases and 9 bases, there was a span of 14 bases. The CDR3 bases are TGCGCCAGCAGCCAAGAGAGGGGGGTCTGGCAAAAACTGTTTTTT. Its translation is CASSQERGVWQKLFF.